This T cell receptor beta chain stems from a study of human T cells and chemical hapten exposure. Study information: Weekly administration of diphenylcyclopropenone to the scalp of patients continued throughout the roughly 22-week study. Per-sample TCR yield variability stemmed mainly from small pooled library volume differences.

As regards this clonotype: Its antigen is currently unknown.

TCRdb used MiXCR to reprocess the RACE reads, holding one entry per CDR3 protein. This table holds approximately 350,000 distinct CDR3 sequences, 6% to 7% found once. Regarding the study as a whole: It should be noted that donors had alopecia, so their immune response may differ from healthy people's.

The time point was: patch test 2, 6 weeks after DPC sensitization. Treatment in this sample: therapeutic diphenylcyclopropenone sensitization with weekly scalp DPC. Sample: whole blood, taken in connection with sensitization to the hapten diphenylcyclopropenone (DPC). This sequence was found in a woman younger than 30 with alopecia areata. Some clones in this sample may be carry-over from other donors' samples.

The CDR3 spells CSASRGPDPYEQYF. The CDR3 DNA follows: TGCAGTGCTAGCCGTGGGCCCGACCCCTACGAGCAGTACTTC. The chain joins TRBV20-1 to TRBJ2-7; D gene uncertain. Looked up from germline, CDR1 is DFQATT and CDR2 is SNEGSKA (reference sequence). V was shortened by 3 bases and J by 2 bases, with 14 bases between the two germline ends. This CDR3 spans 14 amino acids.